This T cell receptor beta chain was found in a study of blood T cell repertoires in COVID-19. Germline loops: CDR1 SGHRS, CDR2 YFSETQ. The junction had 0 bases not matched to a gene; V was cut back by 0 bases and J by 3 bases. The CDR3 loop spans 15 amino acids. Authors' data handling: Researchers report that nucleated cell counts were estimated from reference gene primer amplification. The method was immunoSEQ multiplex PCR; TCRdb's version includes in-frame clones alone and lacks a portion of them. That table furnishes V, J and clone size, whereas the DNA furnished D and trimming. The repertoire includes 150,000 or so clones, roughly 88% of them detected once, and approximately 12% sits in the top ten. Each participant's cohort was designated according to participant-reported clinical history.

The receptor was derived from a woman aged 60-75 years who had recovered from COVID-19. The material sequenced was PBMCs or T cells enriched from blood (not recorded which). The rearrangement uses TRBV5-1 and TRBJ2-1, with 10 positions matching TRBD1. The CDR3 DNA follows: TGCGCCAGCAGCTTGGGGACAGGGGGCTACAATGAGCAGTTCTTC. The encoded protein is CASSLGTGGYNEQFF.